This T cell receptor beta chain came from a study of cytomegalovirus exposure and HLA in healthy donors. The CDR3 extends over 14 amino acids. Deletions cut 1 base from V and 5 bases from J, with 13 bases between. Germline CDR1 SGDLS, CDR2 YYNGEE. Notes on the study in general: Listed as cytomegalovirus-associated were 164 TCR beta chains. The tendency of first-cohort TCR clusters to co-occur in the 120 or so validation repertoires emerged from a later analysis.

A remark on this clone: The target antigen is unknown.

Separation from the 666-subject first cohort characterized the roughly 110-subject validation cohort, to which the donors belonged. Here immunoSEQ multiplex PCR was the method, and the copy in TCRdb shows in-frame clones only, minus some. The sample contains fewer than 150,000 clones, around 86% of which appear only once. The chain recombines TRBV9 with TRBJ2-7, with D maybe TRBD1 (5 bases). The receptor was derived from a man younger than 35 in good health and CMV-seropositive. The sequenced sample consisted of PBMCs. CDR3 coding DNA: TGTGCCAGCAGCGTATTATCGACAGCCCACGAGCAGTACTTC. Translation gives CASSVLSTAHEQYF.